The 9 T cell receptor beta chains listed next were all sequenced from one sample in a study of T cells in women clearing cervical HPV infection. Only in-frame clones appear in the TCRdb table, and some are missing; sequencing was by immunoSEQ multiplex PCR. The sample includes roughly 35,000 clones. Sample: blood buffy coat. The receptors shown here come from a woman aged 18 to 69 with a cervical HPV16 infection that either progressed to CIN3+ or cleared (not recorded which).

Notes on this clone: The read falls 3 residues short of the CDR3 end, and the missing part is taken from the germline J gene. V gene TRBV2 combines with J gene TRBJ2-1, with 9 bases lining up with TRBD1. V lost 6 bases and J lost 3; bases outside the gene matches: 6. CDR1 and CDR2 from the germline V gene are SNHLY and FYNNEI. This CDR3 region has 15 residues. The CDR3 bases that were read are TGTGCCAGCAGAGCCGGGACAGGGTACTACAATGAG. Translation gives CASRAGTGYYNE. The CDR3 in its entirety is CASRAGTGYYNEQFF.

A word on this clone: The read gets to within 3 residues of the CDR3 end, and the germline J gene fills in the rest. The chain recombines TRBV19 with TRBJ1-2; 7 bases align to TRBD1. The V gene end was trimmed by 5 bases and the J gene end by 5 bases; junction bases not matched to a gene: 11. Germline V lookup: CDR1 LNHDA, CDR2 SQIVND (reference sequence). The CDR3 loop spans 15 amino acids. CDR3 residues: CASSYKGGGVYGYTF. The covered CDR3 bases are TGTGCCAGTAGTTATAAAGGAGGGGGCGTGTATGGC.

Concerning this clone itself: Read data end 3 residues before the CDR3 end; the end is taken from the germline J gene. The chain carries TRBV19 and TRBJ1-1; tentative D call: TRBD1 (6 bases). This CDR3 contains 16 residues. CDR1 and CDR2 (germline): LNHDA, SQIVND (reference sequence). V was shortened by 1 base and J by 3 bases, with 15 bases between the two germline ends. This chain's CDR3 is CASSIVGGKADTEAFF. The part of the CDR3 DNA that was read is TGTGCCAGTAGTATAGTAGGGGGAAAGGCGGACACTGAA.

The CDR3 DNA, read in part, is TGCGCCAGCAGCGCCGGGACTAGCGGGGGGTACTTGGGGGAGACG. It yields the protein CASSAGTSGGYLGET. In full, the CDR3 is CASSAGTSGGYLGETQYF. This chain links TRBV5-1 with TRBJ2-3, with TRBD2 matching 15 bases. The missing CDR3 end, 3 residues past where the read stops, is filled in from the germline J gene. CDR1 and CDR2 from the germline V gene are SGHRS and YFSETQ. CDR3 length: 18 residues. Variable domain in full (rest from reference TRBV5-1 and TRBJ2-3): KAGVTQTPRYLIKTRGQQVTLSCSPISGHRSVSWYQQTPGQGLQFLFEYFSETQRNKGNFPGRFSGRQFSNSRSEMNVSTLELGDSALYLCASSAGTSGGYLGETQYFGPGTRLTVL.

With respect to this clone: The read terminates 3 residues ahead of where the CDR3 ends, so the germline J gene completes it. The gene calls are TRBV29-1 and TRBJ2-3, with a possible D match to TRBD2 (7 bases). Germline assignment: CDR1 SQVTM and CDR2 ANQGSEA. The CDR3 has 15 residues. The DNA read from the CDR3 is TGCAGCGTTGTTTCGGGGGGCGATCCGGGGGAGACG. This encodes CSVVSGGDPGET. The CDR3 as a whole reads CSVVSGGDPGETQYF.

About this clone itself: The sequence runs out 3 residues before the end of the CDR3; the remainder is reconstructed from the germline J gene. J is TRBJ2-2 and V is TRBV5-4; 7 bases fit TRBD1. The CDR3 totals 14 residues. CDR1 SGHNT and CDR2 YYREEE come from the germline V gene (reference sequence). CDR3 loop: CASSSTGDNEKLFF. Incomplete CDR3 DNA: TGTGCCAGCAGCTCTACAGGGGATAATGAAAAG.

A remark on this clone: The sequenced fragment ends 3 residues before the CDR3 boundary, so the rest is inferred from the germline J gene. The chain employs TRBV19 and TRBJ1-2; D possibly corresponds to TRBD1 (5 bases). The CDR3 has 12 amino acids. Germline lookup yields CDR1 LNHDA and CDR2 SQIVND (reference sequence). Partial CDR3 DNA: TGTGCCAGTAGTGGGGGGATTTACGAC. It translates to CASSGGIYD. The CDR3 reads in full as CASSGGIYDYTF.

Notes on this clone: The junction departs from the called germline gene at one end, perhaps through a read error. The CDR3 end lies 3 residues beyond the end of the read and is filled in from the germline J gene. This sample includes further DNA sequences coding for the same CDR3. The chain uses TRBV19 and TRBJ1-1, with 7 bases matching TRBD1. CDR1 and CDR2 from the germline V gene are LNHDA and SQIVND (reference sequence). The CDR3 extends over 14 amino acids. The covered CDR3 bases are TGTGCTAGTAGGTGGACAGGAGGAAACACTGAA. Its translation: CASRWTGGNTE. The full CDR3 reads CASRWTGGNTEAFF. Using reference TRBV19 and TRBJ1-1 for the parts outside the CDR3, the full variable domain is DGGITQSPKYLFRKEGQNVTLSCEQNLNHDAMYWYRQDPGQGLRLIYYSQIVNDFQKGDIAEGYSVSREKKESFPLTVTSAQKNPTAFYLCASRWTGGNTEAFFGQGTRLTVV.

Worth noting for this clone: The CDR3 end falls 3 residues outside the read, so it is completed with the germline J gene. V is TRBV20-1 and J is TRBJ1-4; TRBD1 aligns across 8 bases. The germline gives CDR1 DFQATT, CDR2 SNEGSKA (reference sequence). Trimming at V came to 0 bases and at J to 10 bases, leaving 10 bases not matched to a gene. CDR3 size: 15 residues. The sequenced part of the CDR3 DNA is TGCAGTGCTAGAGATGGGACAGGCTTCAGCGGAAAA. This sequence encodes CSARDGTGFSGK. The full-length CDR3 reads as CSARDGTGFSGKLFF.